These 11 T cell receptor beta chains were all obtained from the same sample, sequenced in a study of blood T cells in healthy people across ages. The second PCR ran roughly 6 to 12 cycles with a sample-barcoded 5' primer and J-beta primers. In TCRdb, the 5' RACE reads were re-called with MiXCR into one record per CDR3 protein. The sample holds fewer than 900,000 distinct CDR3 sequences, around 36% seen once. The specimen sequenced was blood. These receptors were taken from a young man in good health.

The V and J genes are TRBV7-2 and TRBJ2-4; D uncertain. V lost 5 bases and J lost 2, with 13 bases in between. Germline loops: CDR1 SGHTA, CDR2 FQGNSA. CDR3 length: 15 amino acids. CDR3: CASSRQEATKNIQYF. In DNA form, the CDR3 reads TGTGCCAGCAGCCGACAAGAGGCTACCAAAAACATTCAGTACTTC.

A note on this clonotype: A much larger clone lies a single base off, so this may be a read error. The V gene is TRBV6-5, the J gene TRBJ1-2, with 9 bases lining up with TRBD1. CDR1 and CDR2 (germline): MNHEY, SVGAGI. The CDR3 contains 15 residues. Losses at the gene ends were 6 bases for V and 7 bases for J; bases not matched to a gene: 12. The CDR3 DNA reads TGTGCCAGCAGCCCTGACAGGGGGATATTCTGTGGCTACACCTTC. This encodes CASSPDRGIFCGYTF.

As concerns this clonotype: Mismatch with germline at one junction end may stem from a read error. The rearrangement joins TRBV2 to TRBJ2-5; 7 bases agree with TRBD1. CDR3 length: 14 amino acids. The germline V gene encodes CDR1 SNHLY and CDR2 FYNNEI. The CDR3 DNA sequence: TGTGTCAGCAGTACTCGACAGGGACAGGAGACCCAGTACTTC. This sequence encodes CVSSTRQGQETQYF.

J is TRBJ2-1 and V is TRBV5-5; TRBD1 aligns across 9 bases. Germline CDR1 is SGHKS and CDR2 is YYEKEE (reference sequence). V gave up 5 bases and J gave up 14 bases; unmatched junction bases: 11. This CDR3 has 13 amino acids. The CDR3 sequence is CASRAGTGNFEFF. CDR3 bases: TGTGCCAGCAGGGCCGGGACAGGGAATTTTGAGTTCTTC.

The gene calls are TRBV20-1 and TRBJ1-1; D is undetermined. The germline V gene encodes CDR1 DFQATT and CDR2 SNEGSKA (reference sequence). This CDR3 has 13 residues. Deletions cut 0 bases from V and 5 bases from J, with 10 bases between. Here the CDR3 reads CSAREHFVTEAFF. DNA of the CDR3: TGCAGTGCTAGAGAACATTTTGTGACTGAAGCTTTCTTT.

The CDR3 here is CASSDGGGAGYGYTF. CDR3 in DNA: TGTGCCAGCAGCGATGGGGGGGGCGCCGGGTATGGCTACACCTTC. V is TRBV7-2 and J is TRBJ1-2; a weak D match, TRBD1 (6 bases). Trimming took off 5 bases at V and 5 bases at J, with 18 bases between the two ends. Germline CDR1 is SGHTA and CDR2 is FQGNSA. The CDR3 covers 15 residues.

The chain couples TRBV29-1 to TRBJ1-1; no clear D. V was shortened by 7 bases and J by 1 base, with 7 bases between the two germline ends. CDR1 is SQVTM, CDR2 ANQGSEA, per germline. This CDR3 spans 11 amino acids. The CDR3 sequence is CSAQRNTEAFF. The CDR3 coding sequence is TGCAGCGCTCAACGGAACACTGAAGCTTTCTTT.

In the case of this clonotype: With a much larger clone just one base away, this may be a read error. The chain carries TRBV29-1 and TRBJ2-1, with a possible D match to TRBD1 (5 bases). Looked up from germline, CDR1 is SQVTM and CDR2 is ANQGSEA. The CDR3 spans 13 residues. As DNA, the CDR3 is TGCAACGTTGGAGACAGAGCAACACATGAGCAGTTCTTC. It yields the protein CNVGDRATHEQFF.

The chain recombines TRBV20-1 with TRBJ2-7; perhaps D is TRBD1 or TRBD2 (5 bases each). Germline values: CDR1 DFQATT, CDR2 SNEGSKA (reference sequence). The CDR3 is 14 residues long. The germline V and J ends were trimmed by 6 bases and 0 bases, with 15 bases remaining between them. The CDR3 region is CSALGTESSYEQYF. The CDR3 nucleotides are TGCAGTGCCCTTGGGACGGAGAGCTCCTACGAGCAGTACTTC.

The sample holds many counts of this clonotype. The chain employs TRBV20-1 and TRBJ2-5, with D maybe TRBD1 (6 bases). The CDR3 consists of 14 residues. V lost 5 bases to trimming and J lost 3 bases, with 16 bases between them. Germline V lookup: CDR1 DFQATT, CDR2 SNEGSKA (reference sequence). CDR3 residues: CSAGRGFLEETQYF. In DNA, the CDR3 is TGCAGTGCTGGAAGGGGGTTCCTAGAAGAGACCCAGTACTTC.

This clonotype was seen a few times. The chain recombines TRBV12-3 or TRBV12-4 with TRBJ2-4; 8 nucleotides agree with TRBD2. The V gene end was trimmed by 3 bases and the J gene end by 3 bases; junction bases not matched to a gene: 7. The CDR3 length is 16 residues. The CDR3 loop reads CASSFGTGGIKNIQYF. The CDR3 DNA is TGTGCCAGCAGTTTCGGGACGGGGGGGATCAAAAACATTCAGTACTTC.